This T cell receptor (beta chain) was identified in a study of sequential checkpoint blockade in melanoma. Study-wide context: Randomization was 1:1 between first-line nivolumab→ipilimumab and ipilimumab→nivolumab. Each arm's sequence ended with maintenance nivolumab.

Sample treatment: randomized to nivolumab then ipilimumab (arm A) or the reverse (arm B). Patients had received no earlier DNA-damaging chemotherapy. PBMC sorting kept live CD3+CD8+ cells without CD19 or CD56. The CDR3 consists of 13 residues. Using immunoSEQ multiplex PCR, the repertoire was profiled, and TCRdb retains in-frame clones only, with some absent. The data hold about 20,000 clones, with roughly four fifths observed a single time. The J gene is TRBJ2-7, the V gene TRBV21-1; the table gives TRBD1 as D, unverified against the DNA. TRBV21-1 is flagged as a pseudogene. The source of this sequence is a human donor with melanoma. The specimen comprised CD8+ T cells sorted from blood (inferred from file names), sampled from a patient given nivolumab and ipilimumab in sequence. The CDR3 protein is CASSKVPGYEQYF. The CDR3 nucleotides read TGTGCCAGCAGCAAAGTCCCAGGCTACGAGCAGTACTTC.